One sample yielded the 10 T cell receptor beta chains listed below, sequenced in a study of blood T cell repertoires in COVID-19. Sequencing used immunoSEQ multiplex PCR; TCRdb keeps in-frame clones, though not all of them. The data hold over 400,000 clones, with 86% observed a single time. Input material: peripheral blood. These receptors were taken from a woman aged 25 to 39 with active or convalescent COVID-19.

V and J are TRBV18 and TRBJ2-7; 12 bases fit TRBD2. The germline V gene has CDR1 KGHSH and CDR2 LQKENI. V lost 6 bases and J lost 4; bases outside the gene matches: 16. CDR3 length equals 18 residues. Here the CDR3 DNA reads TGTGCCAGCTCGCGACTAGCGGGAGCTGTGATTCCAAGGTACGAGCAGTACTTC. Amino acids: CASSRLAGAVIPRYEQYF.

This chain connects TRBV2 to TRBJ2-3; the D gene is possibly TRBD1 (6 bases). CDR1 and CDR2 from the germline V gene are SNHLY and FYNNEI. The CDR3 is 17 residues long. The V end was cut by 6 bases, the J end by 1 base, with 20 bases between. The CDR3 coding sequence is TGTGCCAGCAGCGATACAGGGTTTGGAATCGGCACAGATACGCAGTATTTT. Amino acid sequence: CASSDTGFGIGTDTQYF.

This chain links TRBV7-2 with TRBJ2-7; D is unclear. Trimming took off 1 base at V and 4 bases at J, with 11 bases between the two ends. This CDR3 comprises 14 residues. CDR1 and CDR2 (germline): SGHTA, FQGNSA. The chain's CDR3 is CASSLEVTIYEQYF. In nucleotides, the CDR3 is TGTGCCAGCAGCTTAGAAGTGACAATATACGAGCAGTACTTC.

The chain joins TRBV5-1 to TRBJ2-1, with 9 bases aligning to TRBD2. The CDR3 is made up of 14 amino acids. Germline V gives CDR1 SGHRS, CDR2 YFSETQ. The V gene end was trimmed by 3 bases and the J gene end by 6 bases; junction bases not matched to a gene: 4. The CDR3 DNA follows: TGCGCCAGCAGCTCTGGCGGGGGGGGCAATGAGCAGTTCTTC. It encodes CASSSGGGGNEQFF.

The rearrangement joins TRBV2 to TRBJ2-3; the D is unclear. Germline CDR1 reads SNHLY; CDR2 reads FYNNEI. V was pared by 7 bases and J by 2 bases, with 10 bases between. The CDR3 sequence is 13 residues long. The CDR3 loop is CASIRRNTDTQYF. The CDR3 bases are TGTGCCAGCATTAGGCGGAACACAGATACGCAGTATTTT.

The J gene is TRBJ1-3, the V gene TRBV7-9, with D possibly matching TRBD1 (6 bases). Trimming took off 4 bases at V and 0 bases at J, with 10 bases between the two ends. Germline CDR1 and CDR2: SEHNR and FQNEAQ (reference sequence). The CDR3 consists of 15 residues. For the CDR3, the DNA is TGTGCCAGCAGCTCCCGGGACAACTCTGGAAACACCATATATTTT. As protein: CASSSRDNSGNTIYF.

This clone was seen only once. The CDR3 loop is CAISESDSPNTEAFF. CDR3 nucleotides: TGTGCCATCAGTGAGTCGGACAGCCCGAACACTGAAGCTTTCTTT. The V call is TRBV10-3, the J call TRBJ1-1; a weak D match, TRBD1 (6 bases). The ends were cut back, 0 bases at V and 1 base at J, with 9 bases in the middle. The germline V gene encodes CDR1 ENHRY and CDR2 SYGVKD. The CDR3 runs 15 residues.

The chain is built from TRBV5-1 and TRBJ2-5, with TRBD1 identical over 9 bases. The V gene end was trimmed by 3 bases and the J gene end by 4 bases; junction bases not matched to a gene: 7. CDR3 length equals 15 residues. Germline CDR1 SGHRS, CDR2 YFSETQ. The CDR3 nucleotides read TGCGCCAGCAGCTCGGGACAGGGAGGAGTAGAGACCCAGTACTTC. Encoded protein: CASSSGQGGVETQYF.

The chain uses TRBV10-1 and TRBJ2-3, with 8 bases that match TRBD2. Germline CDR1 reads WNHNN; CDR2 reads SYGVQD (reference sequence). The junction had 5 bases not matched to a gene; V was cut back by 1 base and J by 5 bases. The CDR3 extends over 15 amino acids. Here the CDR3 DNA reads TGCGCCAGCAGTGAGTTGGCGGGGGGTATAGATACGCAGTATTTT. Protein product: CASSELAGGIDTQYF.

CDR3 sequence (DNA): TGTGCCAGCAGCCAAGATACCGGCGGCTCCTACAATGAGCAGTTCTTC. This gives the protein CASSQDTGGSYNEQFF. The rearrangement links TRBV4-2 to TRBJ2-1; D uncertain. Trimming stripped 0 bases from V and 0 bases from J, with 9 bases between. The CDR3 runs 16 residues. Germline V lookup: CDR1 LGHNA, CDR2 YNFKEQ.